Below are 11 T cell receptor beta chains sequenced from a single sample in a study of Tregs in tolerant kidney transplant recipients. Related graft donors supplied nonmyeloablative bone marrow transplants, and mixed chimerism was transient. Sequenced by immunoSEQ multiplex PCR; TCRdb stores in-frame clones only, minus some. Among under 90,000 clones, roughly nine tenths were seen once, and the ten largest hold 1.6%. The specimen comprised CD4+ T cells from blood (PBMCs), sampled 24 months after the transplant. These receptors came from a human patient who received a combined kidney and bone marrow transplant. A share of the T cells may be of graft donor origin.

Regarding this clone: The same CDR3 is also encoded by other DNA sequences in this sample. J is TRBJ1-5 and V is TRBV7-2; D might be TRBD1 (5 bases). This CDR3 is 14 amino acids long. The V end was cut by 8 bases, the J end by 6 bases, with 17 bases between. From germline, CDR1 is SGHTA and CDR2 FQGNSA. The chain's CDR3 is CASGPLPGSQPQHF. The CDR3, as DNA: TGTGCCAGCGGCCCCTTACCAGGGTCTCAGCCCCAGCATTTT.

This chain uses TRBV7-8 with TRBJ2-2; possible D gene TRBD2, 6 bases. The germline gives CDR1 SGHVS, CDR2 FQNEAQ. V was trimmed by 0 bases and J by 7 bases, leaving 12 bases between them. The CDR3 has 15 amino acids. CDR3 protein: CASSLAEGRYGELFF. The CDR3 DNA is TGTGCCAGCAGCTTAGCGGAGGGGCGTTACGGGGAGCTGTTTTTT.

The chain combines TRBV12-5 with TRBJ2-7; unclear D gene. Germline V lookup: CDR1 LGHNT, CDR2 FRNRAP. The V end lost 7 bases, the J end lost 1 base, and 14 bases lay between the germline ends. The CDR3 extends over 14 amino acids. The CDR3 DNA follows: TGTGCTAGTGAAAGTCGCAGGCTATCCTACGAGCAGTACTTC. This translates into CASESRRLSYEQYF.

CDR3 in DNA: TGTGCCAGCAGCTTACGCCTAGCGGGGGAGCAGTTCTTC. This sequence encodes CASSLRLAGEQFF. This sequence joins TRBV11-2 and TRBJ2-1; 9 bases line up with TRBD2. The CDR3 length is 13 residues. Looked up from germline, CDR1 is SGHAT and CDR2 is FQNNGV. V lost 2 bases and J lost 10; bases outside the gene matches: 3.

The gene calls are TRBV7-2 and TRBJ1-2, with a tentative D call TRBD1 (6 bases). Germline V gene sequence: CDR1 SGHTA, CDR2 FQGNSA. This CDR3 spans 14 amino acids. The V and J ends lost 5 bases and 4 bases respectively, with 14 bases between them. The CDR3 protein is CASSRPGEAYGYTF. Written as DNA, the CDR3 is TGTGCCAGCAGCCGCCCAGGGGAAGCCTATGGCTACACCTTC. Combining the CDR3 with reference TRBV7-2 and TRBJ1-2 gives the whole variable domain GAGVSQSPSNKVTEKGKDVELRCDPISGHTALYWYRQSLGQGLEFLIYFQGNSAPDKSGLPSDRFSAERTGGSVSTLTIQRTQQEDSAVYLCASSRPGEAYGYTFGSGTRLTVV.

The chain has TRBV7-9 and TRBJ2-3; 11 bases match TRBD2. The V and J ends lost 5 bases and 5 bases, in that order; junction bases with no gene match: 6. Germline CDR1 SEHNR, CDR2 FQNEAQ (reference sequence). The CDR3 runs to 15 residues. The CDR3 DNA sequence: TGTGCCAGCAGCCGTAGCGGGAGGGGTGAAGATACGCAGTATTTT. Its translation is CASSRSGRGEDTQYF.

The chain has TRBV4-1 and TRBJ1-2; TRBD1 matches at 8 bases. Per the germline V gene, CDR1 is MGHRA and CDR2 is YSYEKL. J was trimmed by 3 bases and V by 1 base; bases with no gene match: 1. The CDR3 is 14 amino acids. The CDR3 coding sequence is TGCGCCAGCAGCCAAGGGACAGGGCACTATGGCTACACCTTC. This codes for CASSQGTGHYGYTF.

This chain uses TRBV5-5 with TRBJ1-3; weak D call: TRBD1 (6 bases). The length of the CDR3 is 14 residues. With 2 bases removed from V and 2 bases from J, the gap between germline ends came to 8 bases. Germline loops: CDR1 SGHKS, CDR2 YYEKEE (reference sequence). CDR3 amino acids: CASSLGGAGNTIYF. DNA of the CDR3: TGTGCCAGCAGCTTAGGGGGGGCTGGAAACACCATATATTTT. Combining the CDR3 with reference TRBV5-5 and TRBJ1-3 gives the whole variable domain DAGVTQSPTHLIKTRGQQVTLRCSPISGHKSVSWYQQVLGQGPQFIFQYYEKEERGRGNFPDRFSARQFPNYSSELNVNALLLGDSALYLCASSLGGAGNTIYFGEGSWLTVV.

The rearrangement links TRBV6-5 to TRBJ2-4, with D possibly TRBD1 on 6 matching bases. Trimming left V 0 bases short and J 3 bases short, with 12 bases between. Germline loops: CDR1 MNHEY, CDR2 SVGAGI. The CDR3 is 16 amino acids. CDR3 protein: CASSYSGQGYKNIQYF. The CDR3, as DNA: TGTGCCAGCAGTTACTCAGGGCAGGGGTACAAAAACATTCAGTACTTC.

This clone was seen just once. This chain links TRBV4-3 with TRBJ2-2, with D unclear. The CDR3 is 19 amino acids. The germline V gene encodes CDR1 LGHNA and CDR2 YSLEER. V was clipped by 8 bases and J by 0 bases, with 25 bases between them. CDR3 sequence reads: CASHPIGYSTLSNTGELFF. As DNA, the CDR3 is TGCGCCAGCCATCCCATCGGGTATTCCACTCTATCGAACACCGGGGAGCTGTTTTTT.

The V call is TRBV7-8, the J call TRBJ2-5, with D maybe TRBD1 (6 bases). V was clipped by 5 bases and J by 5 bases, with 18 bases between them. This CDR3 region has 15 residues. CDR1 and CDR2 (germline): SGHVS, FQNEAQ. The CDR3 loop reads CASSHTDSRGETQYF. CDR3 coding DNA: TGTGCCAGCAGCCACACGGACAGCCGTGGGGAGACCCAGTACTTC.